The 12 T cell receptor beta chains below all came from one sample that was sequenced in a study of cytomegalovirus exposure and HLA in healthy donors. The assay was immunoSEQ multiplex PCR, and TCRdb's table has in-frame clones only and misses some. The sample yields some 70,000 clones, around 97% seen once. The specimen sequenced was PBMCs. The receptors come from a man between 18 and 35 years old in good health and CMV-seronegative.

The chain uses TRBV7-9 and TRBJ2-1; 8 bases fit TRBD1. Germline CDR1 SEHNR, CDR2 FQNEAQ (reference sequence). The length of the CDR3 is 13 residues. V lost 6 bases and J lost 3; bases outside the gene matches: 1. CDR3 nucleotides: TGTGCCAGCAGTGGACAGGGCTACAATGAGCAGTTCTTC. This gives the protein CASSGQGYNEQFF. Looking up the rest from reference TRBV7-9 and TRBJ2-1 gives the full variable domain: DTGVSQNPRHKITKRGQNVTFRCDPISEHNRLYWYRQTLGQGPEFLTYFQNEAQLEKSRLLSDRFSAERPKGSFSTLEIQRTEQGDSAMYLCASSGQGYNEQFFGPGTRLTVL.

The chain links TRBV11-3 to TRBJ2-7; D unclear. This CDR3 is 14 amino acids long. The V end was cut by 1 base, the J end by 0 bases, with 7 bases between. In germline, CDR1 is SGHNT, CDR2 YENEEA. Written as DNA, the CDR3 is TGTGCCAGCAGCTTAGGGGCGAACTCCTACGAGCAGTACTTC. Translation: CASSLGANSYEQYF.

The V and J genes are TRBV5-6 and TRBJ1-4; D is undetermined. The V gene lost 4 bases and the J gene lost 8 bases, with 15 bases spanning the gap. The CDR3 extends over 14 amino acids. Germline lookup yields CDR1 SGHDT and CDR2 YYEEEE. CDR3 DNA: TGTGCCAGCAGCCCGATGGAGGGAGGAGAAAAACTGTTTTTT. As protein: CASSPMEGGEKLFF.

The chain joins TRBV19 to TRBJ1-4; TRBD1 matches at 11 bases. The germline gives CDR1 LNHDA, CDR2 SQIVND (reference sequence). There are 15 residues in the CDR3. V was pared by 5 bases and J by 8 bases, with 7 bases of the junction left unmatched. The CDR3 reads CASSLRTGGVEKLFF. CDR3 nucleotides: TGTGCCAGTAGTCTTCGGACAGGGGGCGTAGAAAAACTGTTTTTT.

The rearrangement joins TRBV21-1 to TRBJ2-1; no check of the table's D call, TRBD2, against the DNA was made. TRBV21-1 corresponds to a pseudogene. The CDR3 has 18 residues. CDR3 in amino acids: CASSRRASVLSSYNEQFF. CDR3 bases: TGTGCCAGCAGTCGGCGGGCTAGCGTTCTGAGCTCCTACAATGAGCAGTTCTTC.

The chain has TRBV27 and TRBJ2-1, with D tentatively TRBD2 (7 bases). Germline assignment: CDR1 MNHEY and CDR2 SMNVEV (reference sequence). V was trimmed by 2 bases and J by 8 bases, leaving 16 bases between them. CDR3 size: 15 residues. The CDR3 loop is CASSLGGGRGYEQFF. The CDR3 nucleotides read TGTGCCAGCAGTTTAGGGGGCGGGAGAGGCTATGAGCAGTTCTTC.

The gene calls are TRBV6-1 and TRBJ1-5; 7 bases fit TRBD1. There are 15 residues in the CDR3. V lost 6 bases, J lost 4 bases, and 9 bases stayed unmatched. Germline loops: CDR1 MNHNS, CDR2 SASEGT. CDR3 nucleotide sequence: TGTGCCAGCAGGGAACAGGGGCCCAATAATCAGCCCCAGCATTTT. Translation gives CASREQGPNNQPQHF.

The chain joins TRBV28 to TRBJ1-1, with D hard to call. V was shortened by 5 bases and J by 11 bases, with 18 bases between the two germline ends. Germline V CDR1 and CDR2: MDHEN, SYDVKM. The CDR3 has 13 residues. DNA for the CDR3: TGTGCCAGCAGTCAACTGAGCCCCCCGGAGGCTTTCTTT. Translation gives CASSQLSPPEAFF.

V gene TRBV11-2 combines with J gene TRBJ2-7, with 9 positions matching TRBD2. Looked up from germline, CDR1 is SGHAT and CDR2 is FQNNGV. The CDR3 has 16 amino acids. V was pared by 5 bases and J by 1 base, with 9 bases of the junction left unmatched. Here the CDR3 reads CASSALSGSRSYEQYF. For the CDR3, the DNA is TGTGCCAGCAGCGCCCTTAGCGGGAGTCGGTCCTACGAGCAGTACTTC.

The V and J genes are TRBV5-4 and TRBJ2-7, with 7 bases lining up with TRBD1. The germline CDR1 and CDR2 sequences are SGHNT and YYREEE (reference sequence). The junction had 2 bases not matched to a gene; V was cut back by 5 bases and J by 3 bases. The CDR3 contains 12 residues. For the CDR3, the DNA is TGTGCCAGCAGTCGACAGGGCTACGAGCAGTACTTC. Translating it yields CASSRQGYEQYF. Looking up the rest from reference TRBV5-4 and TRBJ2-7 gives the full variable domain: ETGVTQSPTHLIKTRGQQVTLRCSSQSGHNTVSWYQQALGQGPQFIFQYYREEENGRGNFPPRFSGLQFPNYSSELNVNALELDDSALYLCASSRQGYEQYFGPGTRLTVT.

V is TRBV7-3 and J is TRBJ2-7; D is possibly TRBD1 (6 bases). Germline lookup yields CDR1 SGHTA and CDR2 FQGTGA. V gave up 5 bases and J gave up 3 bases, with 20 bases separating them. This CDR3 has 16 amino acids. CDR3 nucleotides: TGTGCCAGCAGCATACGCCGGGGCAGGGGACACTACGAGCAGTACTTC. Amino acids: CASSIRRGRGHYEQYF.

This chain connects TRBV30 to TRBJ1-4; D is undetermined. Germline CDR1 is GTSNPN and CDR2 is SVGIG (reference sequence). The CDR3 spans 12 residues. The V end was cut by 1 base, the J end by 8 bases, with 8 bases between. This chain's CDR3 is CAWSATREKLFF. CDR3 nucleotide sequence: TGTGCCTGGAGTGCGACGAGGGAAAAACTGTTTTTT.